The rows below give T cell receptor beta chains drawn from one sample of a study of shared clonotypes between healthy human individuals. Produced via immunoSEQ multiplex PCR; TCRdb's table is partial and in-frame only. The sample consists of some 500,000 clones, about 96% of them appearing once. The sequenced sample consisted of naive CD4+ T cells sorted from blood. Source of these receptors: a woman in her twenties or thirties in good health. Each CDR3 is given with its conserved first and last residue. A D gene is named only where the DNA matches it firmly. Size is omitted from some rows. Given values are once, few, many or a class for expanded clones.

D: TRBD1
J: TRBJ2-2
V: TRBV28
size: -
DNA: TGTGCCACCAGGACAGGGGAGAACACCGGGGAGCTGTTTTTT
CDR3: CATRTGENTGELFF

D: -
J: TRBJ1-4
V: TRBV11-2
size: -
DNA: TGTGCCAGCAGCTTGGGCCAGTATAGGGAAAAACTGTTTTTT
CDR3: CASSLGQYREKLFF

D: TRBD1
J: TRBJ1-2
V: TRBV6-5
size: -
DNA: TGTGCCAGCAGTTACTTAGGACAGGCGAATGGCTACACCTTC
CDR3: CASSYLGQANGYTF

D: TRBD2
J: TRBJ2-1
V: TRBV5-4
size: -
DNA: TGTGCCAGCAGCTTGGCCTTGTGGACTAGCGGCAATGAGCAGTTCTTC
CDR3: CASSLALWTSGNEQFF

D: TRBD2
J: TRBJ2-1
V: TRBV5-1
size: -
DNA: TGCGCCAGCAGCATTAGCGGGAGGATTGACAATGAGCAGTTCTTC
CDR3: CASSISGRIDNEQFF

D: -
J: TRBJ1-5
V: TRBV28
size: -
DNA: TGTGCCAGCACGCTCTGGCTCCTCGAGGGGAAGCCCCAGCATTTT
CDR3: CASTLWLLEGKPQHF

D: -
J: TRBJ2-7
V: TRBV21-1
size: -
DNA: TGTGCCAGCAGCAAAAATGCGACATCCTCCTACGAGCAGTACTTC
CDR3: CASSKNATSSYEQYF

D: TRBD2
J: TRBJ2-1
V: TRBV5-1
size: -
DNA: TGCGCCAGCAGCCCGGGGAGCGGGAGCTCCTACAATGAGCAGTTCTTC
CDR3: CASSPGSGSSYNEQFF

D: -
J: TRBJ2-7
V: TRBV7-2
size: -
DNA: TGTGCCAGCAGCTCCCTGTTGGCTTGGGACGAGCAGTACTTC
CDR3: CASSSLLAWDEQYF

D: -
J: TRBJ2-3
V: TRBV5-1
size: -
DNA: TGCGCCAGCAGCTTGGTCGTTGCGGGACTCACAGATACGCAGTATTTT
CDR3: CASSLVVAGLTDTQYF

D: TRBD1
J: TRBJ2-7
V: TRBV28
size: -
DNA: TGTGCCAGCAGTATGACGGGACAGAAGACCTACGAGCAGTACTTC
CDR3: CASSMTGQKTYEQYF

D: TRBD1
J: TRBJ2-5
V: TRBV27
size: -
DNA: TGTGCCAGCAGTATGACAGGGGAAGAGACCCAGTACTTC
CDR3: CASSMTGEETQYF

D: -
J: TRBJ1-4
V: TRBV28
size: -
DNA: TGTGCCAGCAGCCGCGGGACGGCAACTAATGAAAAACTGTTTTTT
CDR3: CASSRGTATNEKLFF

D: -
J: TRBJ2-5
V: TRBV20-1
size: -
DNA: TGCAGTTCCCAGGGGTGGGAGACCCAGTACTTC
CDR3: CSSQGWETQYF

D: TRBD2
J: TRBJ2-3
V: TRBV5-1
size: -
DNA: TGCGCCAGCAGCATAGGGACTAGCGCAGATACGCAGTATTTT
CDR3: CASSIGTSADTQYF

D: -
J: TRBJ1-1
V: TRBV18
size: -
DNA: TGTGCCAGCTCTCCCCAGGCTAACACTGAAGCTTTCTTT
CDR3: CASSPQANTEAFF

D: -
J: TRBJ2-6
V: TRBV2
size: -
DNA: TGTGCCAGCGGAGGTGAGAGCTCTGGGGCCAACGTCCTGACTTTC
CDR3: CASGGESSGANVLTF

D: -
J: TRBJ2-6
V: TRBV4-2
size: -
DNA: TGTGCCAGCAGCCAAGTTGGGTCGTTCAGCTCTGGGGCCAACGTCCTGACTTTC
CDR3: CASSQVGSFSSGANVLTF

D: -
J: TRBJ2-2
V: TRBV5-1
size: -
DNA: TGCGCCAGCAGCACGGACGGAGGTGGGGAGCTGTTTTTT
CDR3: CASSTDGGGELFF

D: -
J: TRBJ2-7
V: TRBV10-3
size: -
DNA: TGTGCCATCAGAGACTCGGCCTACGAGCAGTACTTC
CDR3: CAIRDSAYEQYF

D: -
J: TRBJ1-5
V: TRBV28
size: -
DNA: TGTGCCAGCAGTTTACAAGAGCCCCAGCCCCAGCATTTT
CDR3: CASSLQEPQPQHF

D: -
J: TRBJ2-7
V: TRBV10-2
size: -
DNA: TGCGCCAGCAGTGAGTCTTACCCGAGATCCTACGAGCAGTACTTC
CDR3: CASSESYPRSYEQYF

D: -
J: TRBJ1-2
V: TRBV9
size: -
DNA: TGTGCCAGCAGCGCAAACAGGCCCGTGGGGGACTATGGCTACACCTTC
CDR3: CASSANRPVGDYGYTF

D: -
J: TRBJ2-3
V: TRBV21-1
size: -
DNA: TGTGCCAGCAGCCCCGCAGGGGTTGGCACAGATACGCAGTATTTT
CDR3: CASSPAGVGTDTQYF

D: -
J: TRBJ2-3
V: TRBV7-8
size: -
DNA: TGTGCCAGCAGCTTGGCGACGGATACGCAGTATTTT
CDR3: CASSLATDTQYF

D: TRBD2
J: TRBJ2-3
V: TRBV29-1
size: -
DNA: TGCAGCGTTGATTTCCTAGCGGGAGCGGGTACAGATACGCAGTATTTT
CDR3: CSVDFLAGAGTDTQYF

D: TRBD1
J: TRBJ1-2
V: TRBV25-1
size: -
DNA: TGTGCCAGCAGTGAACCACGACAGGGTGGCGGCTACACCTTC
CDR3: CASSEPRQGGGYTF

D: -
J: TRBJ2-2
V: TRBV29-1
size: once
DNA: TGCAGCGTTGAAGCGGGGCCGCGGACCGGGGAGCTGTTTTTT
CDR3: CSVEAGPRTGELFF

D: TRBD2
J: TRBJ2-7
V: TRBV28
size: -
DNA: TGTGCCAGCCTTACTCCCAGCGGGGTCGAGCAGTACTTC
CDR3: CASLTPSGVEQYF

D: TRBD2
J: TRBJ2-3
V: TRBV7-6
size: -
DNA: TGTGCCAGCAGTTTGGGACTAGCGGGAGCAGATACGCAGTATTTT
CDR3: CASSLGLAGADTQYF

D: TRBD2
J: TRBJ2-3
V: TRBV6-6
size: -
DNA: TGTGCCAGCAGTTACGCGCGGGGGGCAGATACGCAGTATTTT
CDR3: CASSYARGADTQYF

D: TRBD1
J: TRBJ1-4
V: TRBV2
size: -
DNA: TGTGCCAGCAGTGAGTTAGACAGGGCGGGGGAAAAACTGTTTTTT
CDR3: CASSELDRAGEKLFF

D: TRBD1
J: TRBJ2-7
V: TRBV18
size: -
DNA: TGTGCCAGCTCACAAGGGACAGGGGGGCTTTACGAGCAGTACTTC
CDR3: CASSQGTGGLYEQYF

D: -
J: TRBJ1-2
V: TRBV5-8
size: -
DNA: TGTGCCAGCAGCTTACCGGGACGGGACTATGGCTACACCTTC
CDR3: CASSLPGRDYGYTF

D: -
J: TRBJ1-3
V: TRBV19
size: -
DNA: TGTGCCAGTAGTATAGAGGGCTCCTACTCTGGAAACACCATATATTTT
CDR3: CASSIEGSYSGNTIYF

D: TRBD1
J: TRBJ1-4
V: TRBV6-5
size: -
DNA: TGTGCCAGCAGGGGGACAGGGTCGCATGAAAAACTGTTTTTT
CDR3: CASRGTGSHEKLFF

D: -
J: TRBJ2-4
V: TRBV19
size: -
DNA: TGTGCCAAAAGCAAGACTTGGGGCGAGGCCAAAAACATTCAGTACTTC
CDR3: CAKSKTWGEAKNIQYF

D: -
J: TRBJ2-3
V: TRBV5-1
size: -
DNA: TGCGCCAGCAGCTTCAGACAGGACCCCACAGATACGCAGTATTTT
CDR3: CASSFRQDPTDTQYF

D: -
J: TRBJ1-3
V: TRBV5-1
size: -
DNA: TGCGCCAGCAGCCAAAACCCCACAAGGTCCTCTGGAAACACCATATATTTT
CDR3: CASSQNPTRSSGNTIYF

D: -
J: TRBJ1-5
V: TRBV6-1
size: -
DNA: TGTGCCAGCAGTGATTTAACCAATCAGCCCCAGCATTTT
CDR3: CASSDLTNQPQHF

D: -
J: TRBJ2-5
V: TRBV5-5
size: -
DNA: TGTGCCAGCAGCACAGACCCTTCCCGGGAGGAGACCCAGTACTTC
CDR3: CASSTDPSREETQYF

D: TRBD1
J: TRBJ1-1
V: TRBV19
size: -
DNA: TGTGCCAGTAGTTTTTGGACAGGGCCAACTGAAGCTTTCTTT
CDR3: CASSFWTGPTEAFF

D: -
J: TRBJ1-4
V: TRBV9
size: -
DNA: TGTGCCAGCAGCCCGGGACTACCTAATGAAAAACTGTTTTTT
CDR3: CASSPGLPNEKLFF

D: -
J: TRBJ2-7
V: TRBV11-1
size: -
DNA: TGTGCCAGCAGCCACCAGGAGGGGTACGAGCAGTACTTC
CDR3: CASSHQEGYEQYF

D: -
J: TRBJ1-1
V: TRBV5-4
size: -
DNA: TGTGCCAGCAGCGCCGGGACGGCACACCCAGCTTTCTTT
CDR3: CASSAGTAHPAFF

D: -
J: TRBJ2-5
V: TRBV29-1
size: -
DNA: TGCAGCGAGGGACGAGCAACGGTTGGAGAGACCCAGTACTTC
CDR3: CSEGRATVGETQYF

D: TRBD1
J: TRBJ2-5
V: TRBV2
size: -
DNA: TGTGCCAGCAGGGAGACAGGGGGCGCGGAGACCCAGTACTTC
CDR3: CASRETGGAETQYF

D: -
J: TRBJ2-7
V: TRBV2
size: -
DNA: TGTGCCAGCACCGGACAGGAGGGCTACGAGCAGTACTTC
CDR3: CASTGQEGYEQYF

D: -
J: TRBJ2-5
V: TRBV5-4
size: -
DNA: TGTGCCAGCAGCTTGTCCCGGGCGCCCGGAGAGACCCAGTACTTC
CDR3: CASSLSRAPGETQYF

D: -
J: TRBJ1-3
V: TRBV28
size: -
DNA: TGTGCCAGCAGGCGAGGCCTGGGAAACACCATATATTTT
CDR3: CASRRGLGNTIYF